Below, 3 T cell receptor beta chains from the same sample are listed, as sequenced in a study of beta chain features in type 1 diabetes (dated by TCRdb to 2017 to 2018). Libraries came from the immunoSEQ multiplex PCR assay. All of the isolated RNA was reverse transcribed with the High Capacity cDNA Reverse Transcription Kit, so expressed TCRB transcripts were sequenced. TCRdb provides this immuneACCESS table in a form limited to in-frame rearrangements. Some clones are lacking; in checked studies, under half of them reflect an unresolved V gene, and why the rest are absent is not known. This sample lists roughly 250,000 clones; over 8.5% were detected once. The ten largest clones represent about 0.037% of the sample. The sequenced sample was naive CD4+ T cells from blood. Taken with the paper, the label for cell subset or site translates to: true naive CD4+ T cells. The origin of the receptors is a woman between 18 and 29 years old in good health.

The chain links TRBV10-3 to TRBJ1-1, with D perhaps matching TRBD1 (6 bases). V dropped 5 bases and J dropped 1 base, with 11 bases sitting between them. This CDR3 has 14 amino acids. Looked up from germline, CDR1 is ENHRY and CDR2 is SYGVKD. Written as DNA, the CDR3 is TGTGCCATCAGTACAGGGTTGGGGAACACTGAAGCTTTCTTT. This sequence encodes CAISTGLGNTEAFF.

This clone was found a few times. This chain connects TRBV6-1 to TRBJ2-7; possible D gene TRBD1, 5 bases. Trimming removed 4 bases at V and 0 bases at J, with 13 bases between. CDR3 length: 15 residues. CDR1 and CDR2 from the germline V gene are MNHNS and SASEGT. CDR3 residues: CASSGGRLLSYEQYF. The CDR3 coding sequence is TGTGCCAGCAGTGGGGGCAGACTCCTCTCCTACGAGCAGTACTTC.

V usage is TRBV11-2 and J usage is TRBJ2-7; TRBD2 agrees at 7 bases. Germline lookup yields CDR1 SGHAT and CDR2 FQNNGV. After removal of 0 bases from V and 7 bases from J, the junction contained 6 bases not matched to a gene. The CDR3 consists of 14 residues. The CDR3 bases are TGTGCCAGCAGCTTAGATCGATGGGGGGGGGAGCAGTACTTC. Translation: CASSLDRWGGEQYF.